These 7 T cell receptor beta chains were all obtained from the same sample, sequenced in a study of CD8+ T cells in alopecia areata. Treatment defined: oral pan-JAK inhibitor, 5-10 mg twice daily. Isolated RNA was reverse transcribed into cDNA used as the sequencing template. Data came from immunoSEQ multiplex PCR; TCRdb stores just in-frame clones and leaves some out. There are 150,000 to 200,000 clones in the sample; 64% occur only once, and about 1.3% lies in the top ten. The material was CD4+ T cells sorted from blood, obtained around week 47, from a patient treated with tofacitinib. The source of these receptors is a human donor with alopecia areata.

CDR3 bases: TGCGCCAGCAGGAAGGACACGAACACTGAAGCTTTCTTT. Translation: CASRKDTNTEAFF. The chain recombines TRBV5-1 with TRBJ1-1, with D possibly matching TRBD1 (5 bases). The CDR3 has 13 residues. The germline V and J ends were trimmed by 5 bases and 1 base, with 9 bases remaining between them. Germline CDR1 is SGHRS and CDR2 is YFSETQ.

The V and J genes are TRBV5-6 and TRBJ1-5; D is ambiguous. The CDR3 has 16 amino acids. Germline lookup yields CDR1 SGHDT and CDR2 YYEEEE. The ends were cut back, 2 bases at V and 3 bases at J, with 15 bases in the middle. The CDR3 loop reads CASSFTRTTPNQPQHF. Written as DNA, the CDR3 is TGTGCCAGCAGCTTCACCAGGACCACCCCCAATCAGCCCCAGCATTTT.

This clone has a single count. V is TRBV29-1 and J is TRBJ1-1; D is unclear. The germline V gene has CDR1 SQVTM and CDR2 ANQGSEA. The CDR3 has 12 residues. Trimming removed 3 bases at V and 5 bases at J, with 10 bases between. The CDR3 loop reads CSVDAGRTEAFF. The CDR3 bases are TGCAGCGTTGACGCGGGGAGAACTGAAGCTTTCTTT.

The rearrangement uses TRBV13 and TRBJ2-3; D is uncertain. Trimming left V 0 bases short and J 1 base short, with 8 bases between. Germline values: CDR1 PRHDT, CDR2 FYEKMQ (reference sequence). This CDR3 is built from 15 residues. The DNA of the CDR3 is TGTGCCAGCAGCTTAGGTCTCAGCGGCACAGATACGCAGTATTTT. Amino acid sequence: CASSLGLSGTDTQYF.

The chain is built from TRBV27 and TRBJ2-2, with D possibly TRBD1 on 5 matching bases. CDR3 length equals 13 residues. Germline CDR1 MNHEY, CDR2 SMNVEV (reference sequence). V lost 3 bases to trimming and J lost 7 bases, with 9 bases between them. CDR3 DNA sequence: TGTGCCAGCAGTTTTCAGGGTGGCGGGGAGCTGTTTTTT. The encoded protein is CASSFQGGGELFF.

The chain recombines TRBV5-1 with TRBJ2-5, with 8 bases matching TRBD1. V lost 1 base to trimming and J lost 5 bases; unmatched junction nucleotides: 7. Germline CDR1 reads SGHRS; CDR2 reads YFSETQ. The CDR3 sequence is 15 residues long. This CDR3 is CASSLTGTGLETQYF. The CDR3 DNA reads as TGCGCCAGCAGCTTGACCGGGACAGGACTGGAGACCCAGTACTTC.

The chain links TRBV7-2 to TRBJ1-2; the match to TRBD1 covers 9 bases. After removal of 4 bases from V and 11 bases from J, the junction contained 14 bases not matched to a gene. The CDR3 spans 15 residues. Germline loops: CDR1 SGHTA, CDR2 FQGNSA. The CDR3 region has the DNA TGTGCCAGCAGCTCGTTGGGGACAGGGACCATCGGGTACACCTTC. This translates into CASSSLGTGTIGYTF.